This T cell receptor (beta chain) appears in the sequencing data of a study of OX40 agonist ivuxolimab in advanced cancers. On the study more broadly: Earlier treatment with anti-PD-1, anti-PD-L1 or anti-CTLA-4 was permitted, and less than 50% had received some. Findings and caveats of the study: CD8+ T cells averaged more expanded clones than CD4+. Certain nonresponders additionally had low normalized T-cell clonal expansion.

Produced via immunoSEQ multiplex PCR; TCRdb's table is partial and in-frame only. The table records 30,000 to 35,000 clones, approximately 86% of them present only once. Systemic immunosuppression or a history of autoimmune disease excluded patients. With regard to this clone: The antigen is not known.

The specimen was CD4+ or CD8+ T cells sorted from blood, collected in a trial of the OX40 agonist ivuxolimab. The source is an adult with an advanced solid tumor such as melanoma, head and neck, liver or kidney cancer.

CDR3 in amino acids: CATRGGSDEQFF. CDR3 DNA sequence: TGTGCCACCAGAGGGGGGAGTGATGAGCAGTTCTTC. The rearrangement links TRBV6-1 to TRBJ2-1; the D call may be TRBD1 or TRBD2 (6 bases each). Germline V lookup: CDR1 MNHNS, CDR2 SASEGT. The V gene lost 10 bases and the J gene lost 8 bases, with 15 bases spanning the gap. The CDR3 spans 12 residues.